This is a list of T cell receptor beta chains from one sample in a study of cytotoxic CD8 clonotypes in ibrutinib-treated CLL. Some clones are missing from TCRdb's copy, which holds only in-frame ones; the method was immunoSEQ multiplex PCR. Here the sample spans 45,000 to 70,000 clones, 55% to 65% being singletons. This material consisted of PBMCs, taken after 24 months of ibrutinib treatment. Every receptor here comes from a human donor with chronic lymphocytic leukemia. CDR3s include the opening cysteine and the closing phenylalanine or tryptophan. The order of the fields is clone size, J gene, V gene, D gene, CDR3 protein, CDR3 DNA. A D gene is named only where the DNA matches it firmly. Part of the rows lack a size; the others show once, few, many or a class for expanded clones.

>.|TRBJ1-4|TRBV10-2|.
CASSGGLGHLNEKLFF
TGCGCCAGCAGTGGGGGGTTAGGACACCTTAATGAAAAACTGTTTTTT
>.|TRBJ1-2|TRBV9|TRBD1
CASSPPDRVGYTF
TGTGCCAGCAGCCCCCCGGACAGGGTTGGCTACACCTTC
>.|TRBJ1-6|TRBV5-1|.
CASSLWGKYNSPLHF
TGCGCCAGCAGCTTGTGGGGAAAATATAATTCACCCCTCCACTTT
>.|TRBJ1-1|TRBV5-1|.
CASSLGYLTGNTEAFF
TGCGCCAGCAGCTTGGGCTACCTGACAGGGAACACTGAAGCTTTCTTT
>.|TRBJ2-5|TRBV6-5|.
CASSYSTGRGETQYF
TGTGCCAGCAGTTACTCAACAGGGAGGGGAGAGACCCAGTACTTC
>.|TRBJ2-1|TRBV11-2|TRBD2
CASSSTSGRAVYNEQFF
TGTGCCAGCAGCTCCACTAGCGGGAGGGCGGTCTACAATGAGCAGTTCTTC
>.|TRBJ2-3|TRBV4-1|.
CASSQVPGGTDTQYF
TGCGCCAGCAGCCAAGTCCCGGGGGGCACAGATACGCAGTATTTT
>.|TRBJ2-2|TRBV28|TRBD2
CASSFASGSWNSFGELFF
TGTGCCAGCAGTTTTGCTAGCGGGAGTTGGAATTCTTTCGGGGAGCTGTTTTTT
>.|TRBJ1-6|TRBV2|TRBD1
CASITGTGYNSPLHF
TGTGCCAGTATTACCGGGACAGGGTATAATTCACCCCTCCACTTT
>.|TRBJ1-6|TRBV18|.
CASSIRQEDNSPLHF
TGTGCCAGCTCAATTAGACAGGAAGATAATTCACCCCTCCACTTT
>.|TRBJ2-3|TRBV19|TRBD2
CASSISGSWDTQYF
TGTGCCAGTAGTATAAGCGGGAGCTGGGATACGCAGTATTTT
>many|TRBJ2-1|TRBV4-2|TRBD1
CASSPQGNNEQFF
TGTGCCAGCAGCCCACAGGGGAACAATGAGCAGTTCTTC
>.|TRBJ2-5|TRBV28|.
CASATQRTIKTQYF
TGTGCCAGCGCCACCCAGAGGACAATCAAGACCCAGTACTTC
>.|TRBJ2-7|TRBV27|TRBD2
CASSLTSGSYEQYF
TGTGCCAGCAGCCTAACTAGCGGCTCCTACGAGCAGTACTTC
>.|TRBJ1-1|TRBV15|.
CATSRPDGVAEAFF
TGTGCCACCAGCCGACCGGATGGGGTGGCTGAAGCTTTCTTT
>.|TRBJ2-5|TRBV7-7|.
CASSLGILGRNQETQYF
TGTGCCAGCAGCTTAGGGATTTTGGGCAGGAACCAAGAGACCCAGTACTTC
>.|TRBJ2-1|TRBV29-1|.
CSVVSYNEQFF
TGCAGCGTTGTCTCCTACAATGAGCAGTTCTTC
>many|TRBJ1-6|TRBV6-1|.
CASTIPQGHSPLHF
TGTGCCAGCACGATTCCGCAGGGGCATTCACCCCTCCACTTT